Below are 9 T cell receptor beta chains sequenced from a single sample in a study of identical twins. TCRdb called the 5' RACE reads again in MiXCR, with one record for every CDR3 protein. The table lists about 730,000 distinct CDR3 sequences, about 20% of them singletons. These same data were also listed under a study on T cells expressing NK-cell markers.

The sequenced sample consisted of PBMCs. The receptors originated from a woman aged 18-29 years in good health.

J is TRBJ2-2 and V is TRBV3-1, with 11 nucleotides matching TRBD2. The germline gives CDR1 LGHDT, CDR2 YNNKEL (reference sequence). The CDR3 is made up of 14 amino acids. Germline trimming cut 6 bases from V and 6 bases from J; bases unmatched to any gene: 3. The CDR3 region has the DNA TGTGCCAGCAGTCGGGGACTAGCGGCCGGGGAGCTGTTTTTT. Translation gives CASSRGLAAGELFF.

This clonotype was seen ten or more times. The CDR3 DNA sequence: TGTGCCAGCAGCAAGACAGGGGACAATGAGCAGTTCTTC. This encodes CASSKTGDNEQFF. The J gene is TRBJ2-1, the V gene TRBV21-1; the table gives TRBD1 as D, unverified against the DNA. TRBV21-1 is annotated as a pseudogene. The CDR3 extends over 13 amino acids.

This sequence joins TRBV29-1 and TRBJ2-7; D may be TRBD2 (5 bases). Germline CDR1 reads SQVTM; CDR2 reads ANQGSEA. The CDR3 consists of 14 residues. V dropped 4 bases and J dropped 0 bases, with 13 bases sitting between them. This CDR3 is CSVGVRGSSYEQYF. CDR3 nucleotides: TGCAGCGTTGGGGTCCGGGGAAGCTCCTACGAGCAGTACTTC.

V usage is TRBV19 and J usage is TRBJ2-1; 9 nucleotides line up with TRBD2. The germline gives CDR1 LNHDA, CDR2 SQIVND (reference sequence). The CDR3 has 17 amino acids. The V and J ends lost 4 bases and 0 bases, in that order; junction bases with no gene match: 7. As DNA, the CDR3 is TGTGCCAGTAGTACCAGCGGGGGGACAAGCTCCTACAATGAGCAGTTCTTC. Protein product: CASSTSGGTSSYNEQFF.

The genes are TRBV11-2 and TRBJ2-3; D gene ambiguous. Germline lookup yields CDR1 SGHAT and CDR2 FQNNGV. V dropped 0 bases and J dropped 2 bases, with 12 bases sitting between them. This CDR3 comprises 16 residues. The DNA for the CDR3 is TGTGCCAGCAGCTTAGATCCTAGAGGCTACACAGATACGCAGTATTTT. This sequence encodes CASSLDPRGYTDTQYF.

The gene calls are TRBV20-1 and TRBJ2-7; no definite D call. V lost 6 bases and J lost 4, with 13 bases in between. The germline V gene encodes CDR1 DFQATT and CDR2 SNEGSKA (reference sequence). The CDR3 has 12 amino acids. The DNA for the CDR3 is TGCAGTGCCACCCCCGCCGGGTACGAGCAGTACTTC. Protein: CSATPAGYEQYF.

This clonotype was recorded a few times. The chain combines TRBV28 with TRBJ2-2; no firm D call. V lost 7 bases to trimming and J lost 3 bases, with 12 bases between them. Germline V lookup: CDR1 MDHEN, CDR2 SYDVKM. The CDR3 extends over 14 amino acids. The CDR3 sequence: CASNFQQHTGELFF. The CDR3 nucleotides read TGTGCCAGCAATTTCCAGCAACACACCGGGGAGCTGTTTTTT.

This clonotype was observed a handful of times. The chain is built from TRBV4-3 and TRBJ1-1; D remains unclear. CDR3 length: 13 amino acids. Trimming took off 5 bases at V and 1 base at J, with 8 bases between the two ends. Germline CDR1 reads LGHNA; CDR2 reads YSLEER. The CDR3 reads CASSTRPNTEAFF. The CDR3 DNA follows: TGCGCCAGCAGCACCCGGCCGAACACTGAAGCTTTCTTT.

The table lists this clonotype with a few counts. The chain joins TRBV7-2 to TRBJ2-3; D may match TRBD1 or TRBD2 (6 bases each). Looked up from germline, CDR1 is SGHTA and CDR2 is FQGNSA. The CDR3 length is 17 residues. Trimming left V 0 bases short and J 0 bases short, with 13 bases between. The CDR3: CASSLAGGHPSTDTQYF. In DNA, the CDR3 is TGTGCCAGCAGCTTAGCGGGGGGCCACCCTAGCACAGATACGCAGTATTTT.